A selection of T cell receptor beta chains follows, all from one sample in a study of blood T cell repertoires in COVID-19. Clones were sequenced by immunoSEQ multiplex PCR, and TCRdb holds only the in-frame ones, with some missing. The data contain roughly 100,000 clones, roughly 80% of them singletons. Source material: peripheral blood. The receptors come from a woman older than 75 with active or convalescent COVID-19. Both conserved end residues are part of each CDR3. The order of the fields is CDR3 length, D gene, V gene, CDR3 protein. A D gene is named only where the DNA matches it firmly.

len: 15; d_gene: .; v_gene: TRBV5-1; CDR3aa: CASSPLWSSYNEQFF
len: 15; d_gene: TRBD1; v_gene: TRBV28; CDR3aa: CASSWTGLSGNTIYF
len: 12; d_gene: .; v_gene: TRBV2; CDR3aa: CASSERSGGYTF
len: 13; d_gene: .; v_gene: TRBV12-3/TRBV12-4; CDR3aa: CASSFVRDTEAFF
len: 15; d_gene: .; v_gene: TRBV4-1; CDR3aa: CASSYLQDNQETQYF
len: 15; d_gene: TRBD2; v_gene: TRBV3-1/TRBV3-2; CDR3aa: CASSQVGLAGNEQFF
len: 16; d_gene: TRBD2; v_gene: TRBV11-2; CDR3aa: CASSIIAGRAYNEQFF
len: 14; d_gene: .; v_gene: TRBV3-1/TRBV3-2; CDR3aa: CASSQRRSDYEQYF
len: 14; d_gene: .; v_gene: TRBV6-5; CDR3aa: CASSLQGSGNTIYF
len: 16; d_gene: TRBD1; v_gene: TRBV19; CDR3aa: CASSWPGQGAGNTIYF
len: 13; d_gene: TRBD1; v_gene: TRBV12-3/TRBV12-4; CDR3aa: CASRTGATYEQYF
len: 15; d_gene: TRBD1; v_gene: TRBV2; CDR3aa: CASRAGTGVLYEQYF
len: 19; d_gene: TRBD1; v_gene: TRBV7-3; CDR3aa: CASSLRDRGLQAGANVLTF
len: 14; d_gene: .; v_gene: TRBV2; CDR3aa: CASSMTSPYNEQFF
len: 15; d_gene: .; v_gene: TRBV19; CDR3aa: CASNGGRAPFYGYTF
len: 10; d_gene: .; v_gene: TRBV28; CDR3aa: CASSQQKLFF
len: 16; d_gene: TRBD1; v_gene: TRBV18; CDR3aa: CASSLAGTGNSEKLFF
len: 12; d_gene: .; v_gene: TRBV3-1/TRBV3-2; CDR3aa: CATRQGNQPQHF
len: 17; d_gene: .; v_gene: TRBV19; CDR3aa: CASSMGGTRLSGNTIYF
len: 14; d_gene: TRBD1; v_gene: TRBV6-5; CDR3aa: CASSGQAPGPEAFF
len: 15; d_gene: .; v_gene: TRBV11-3; CDR3aa: CASSLGQVRAQPQHF
len: 16; d_gene: .; v_gene: TRBV27; CDR3aa: CASSFLDFHSNQPQHF
len: 14; d_gene: TRBD1; v_gene: TRBV28; CDR3aa: CASSLAGGVYGYTF
len: 14; d_gene: .; v_gene: TRBV7-9; CDR3aa: CASSANIENTEAFF
len: 11; d_gene: .; v_gene: TRBV19; CDR3aa: CAVGRVTEAFF
len: 14; d_gene: .; v_gene: TRBV11-1; CDR3aa: CASSPGTRYETQYF
len: 14; d_gene: .; v_gene: TRBV29-1; CDR3aa: CSVRGTIATGELFF
len: 17; d_gene: TRBD2; v_gene: TRBV7-2; CDR3aa: CASSARLAGGTYNEQFF
len: 16; d_gene: .; v_gene: TRBV28; CDR3aa: CASSSGSTHQGVEAFF